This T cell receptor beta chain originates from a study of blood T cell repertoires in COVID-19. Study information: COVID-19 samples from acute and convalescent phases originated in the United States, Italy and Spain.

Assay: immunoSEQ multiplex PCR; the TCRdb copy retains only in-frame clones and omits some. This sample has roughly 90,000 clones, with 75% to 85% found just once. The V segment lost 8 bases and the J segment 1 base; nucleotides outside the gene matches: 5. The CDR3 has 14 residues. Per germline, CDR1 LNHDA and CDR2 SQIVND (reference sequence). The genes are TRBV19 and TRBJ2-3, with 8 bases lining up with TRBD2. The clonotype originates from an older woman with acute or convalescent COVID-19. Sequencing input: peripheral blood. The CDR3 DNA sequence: TGTGCCAGTCGACTAGCGACAGGCACAGATACGCAGTATTTT. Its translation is CASRLATGTDTQYF.